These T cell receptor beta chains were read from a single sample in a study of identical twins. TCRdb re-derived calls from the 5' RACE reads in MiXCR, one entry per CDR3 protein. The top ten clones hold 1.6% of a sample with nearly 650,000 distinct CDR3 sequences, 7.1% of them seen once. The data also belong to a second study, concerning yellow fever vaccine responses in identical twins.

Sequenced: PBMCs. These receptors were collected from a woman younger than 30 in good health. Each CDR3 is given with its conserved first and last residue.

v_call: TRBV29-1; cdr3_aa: CSLCGGRVSRADTQYF
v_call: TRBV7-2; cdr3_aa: CASSDYPGTQLRLAGGTGELFF
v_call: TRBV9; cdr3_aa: CASSVRVDSMNTEAFF
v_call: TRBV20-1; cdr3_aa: CSVGNEKLFF
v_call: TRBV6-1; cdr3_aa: CASSEGTGGVF
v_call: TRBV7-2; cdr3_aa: CASSRDRERSFF
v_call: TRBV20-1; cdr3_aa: CSARTGMHNEQFF
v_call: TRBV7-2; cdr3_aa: CASSPSSGRASQYF
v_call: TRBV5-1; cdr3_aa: CASSLAGRGGQPQHF
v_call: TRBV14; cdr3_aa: CASSQGTLATETQYF
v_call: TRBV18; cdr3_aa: CASSPPGHSYNEQFF
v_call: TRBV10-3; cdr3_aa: CAIRAAGYTEAFF
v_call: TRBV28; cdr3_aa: CASSLAGRGIGEQYF
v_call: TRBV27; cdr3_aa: CASSSSTYGYTF
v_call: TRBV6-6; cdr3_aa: CASNGGTSEQYF
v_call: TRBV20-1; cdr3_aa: CSARDPRGGFMNEQFF
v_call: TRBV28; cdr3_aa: CASSLLPAGGRTGELFF
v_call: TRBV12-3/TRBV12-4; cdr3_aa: CSSSRGSNQPQHF
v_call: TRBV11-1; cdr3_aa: CASSLVAGQSPRLAGGYYNEQFF
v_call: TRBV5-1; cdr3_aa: CASSFREGGLEQFF
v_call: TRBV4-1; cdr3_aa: CASSRPQAANTEAFF
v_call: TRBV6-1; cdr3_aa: CASSFGLADYNEQFF